This entry features one T cell receptor beta chain sequence. This clone was found a few times. The clone's antigen remains unknown. Per-base quality was not reported, and no clone a single base away is much larger than it. This sample is drawn from a study of blood T cell repertoires in COVID-19 (dated by TCRdb to about 2020). About the study as a whole: Samples from collaborators originated in the United States, Italy and Spain and spanned both the acute and convalescent phases of COVID-19. The repertoires were released in a freely available public database intended as a resource for research on the immune response to SARS-CoV-2. Samples were obtained from the ongoing ImmuneRACE study (first 160 participants) and from 1,000 to 1,500 subjects provided by 6 global collaborators. HLA class I and class II types, where available, came from metadata supplied by the sample provider rather than from assay-based typing. The material from the prospective study consisted of cDNA or gDNA derived from T cells, B-cell-depleted T cells, or PBMCs. Sample metadata almost always included a de-identified subject ID, COVID-19 status, age in years and sex. Subjects who had been exposed to COVID-19, were actively infected with it, or had recovered from it provided the deeply sampled blood TCRbeta repertoires that made up the dataset.

TCRbeta CDR3 regions were amplified from genomic DNA using the immunoSEQ Assay, a bias-controlled multiplex PCR. The original pipeline was this. The number of nucleated cells in each sample was estimated by amplification of reference gene primers within the assay. To quantify the absolute abundance of each unique TCRbeta CDR3 rearrangement, sequence reads were collapsed and filtered. For each sample, productive Simpson clonality was calculated as the square root of Simpson's diversity index across productive rearrangements. As stored in TCRdb, this immuneACCESS dataset retains in-frame rearrangements with V and J assigned. A fraction of the clones does not appear; measured against another copy, unresolved V genes explain less than half of the discrepancy, and the remainder lacks a known reason. The DNA was the basis for D and trimming; V, J and clone size are from that table. The sample yields approximately 70,000 clones; roughly 90% were counted once. The top ten hold approximately 2.5% of the sample.

A distance of 17 bases separates the germline ends of V and J, which lose 7 bases and 2 bases respectively. The CDR3, from cysteine to phenylalanine, totals 15 residues. Only the CDR3 DNA stays, 45 bases, in frame from base 1. In the germline V gene, CDR1 corresponds to SGHTS and CDR2 to YDEGEE. Paper-wide results and their limitations: How much clinical and demographic metadata was included differed by source and by participant, and the metadata was provided uncurated.

The collaborating institutions used their own protocols to collect whole blood in K2EDTA tubes. For TCRbeta analysis, collaborator samples were shipped as frozen whole blood, as isolated PBMCs, or as DNA extracted from either sample type. Sequenced material: peripheral blood. This sequence originates from a human donor in a cohort sampled during active COVID-19. This receptor chain uses TRBV5-8 and TRBJ2-3; TRBD1 is a weak D gene call, 6 bases matching. CDR3 region: CASGPRDTFTDTQYF. The DNA sequence follows: TGTGCCAGCGGGCCTCGGGACACCTTCACAGATACGCAGTATTTT.